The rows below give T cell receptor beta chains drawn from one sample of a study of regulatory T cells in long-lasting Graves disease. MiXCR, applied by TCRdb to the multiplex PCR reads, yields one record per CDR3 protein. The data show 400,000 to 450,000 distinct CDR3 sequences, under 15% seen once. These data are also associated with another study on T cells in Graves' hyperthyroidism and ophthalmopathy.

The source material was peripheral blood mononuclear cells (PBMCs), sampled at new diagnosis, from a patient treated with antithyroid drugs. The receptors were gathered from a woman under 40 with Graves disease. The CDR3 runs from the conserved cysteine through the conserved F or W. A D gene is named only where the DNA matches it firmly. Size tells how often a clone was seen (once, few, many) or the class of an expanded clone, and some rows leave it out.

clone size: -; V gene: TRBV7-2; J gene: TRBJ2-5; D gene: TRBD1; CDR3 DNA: TGTGCCAGTGACAGGGGCCAAGAGACCCAGTACTTC; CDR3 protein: CASDRGQETQYF
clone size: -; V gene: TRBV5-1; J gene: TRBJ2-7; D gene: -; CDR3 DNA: TGCGCCAGCAGCTTGGGGGTCGCCTACGAGCAGTACTTC; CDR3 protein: CASSLGVAYEQYF
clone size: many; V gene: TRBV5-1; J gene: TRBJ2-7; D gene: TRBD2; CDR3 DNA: TGCGCCAGCAGCTTGGATCGACTAGCGGACTACGAGCAGTACTTC; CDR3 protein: CASSLDRLADYEQYF
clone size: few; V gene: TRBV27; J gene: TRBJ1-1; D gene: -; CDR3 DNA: TGTGCCAGCAGGACAACCCCCGGGGGCCTCCTCATGAACACTGAAGCTTTCTTT; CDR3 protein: CASRTTPGGLLMNTEAFF
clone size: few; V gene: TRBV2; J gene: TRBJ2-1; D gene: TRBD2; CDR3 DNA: TGTGCCAGCAGTGAAGCGCAGAGCGGGAGTAAGTATGAGCAGTTCTTC; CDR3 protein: CASSEAQSGSKYEQFF
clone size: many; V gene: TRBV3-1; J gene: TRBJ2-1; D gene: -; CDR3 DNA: TGTGCCAGCAGCCGGGATCCCCTCGTCTCCTACAATGAGCAGTTCTTC; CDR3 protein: CASSRDPLVSYNEQFF
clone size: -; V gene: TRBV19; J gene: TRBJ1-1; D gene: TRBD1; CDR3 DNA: TGTGCCAGTACTTGGACAGGGCGATCCGAAGCTTTCTTT; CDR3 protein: CASTWTGRSEAFF
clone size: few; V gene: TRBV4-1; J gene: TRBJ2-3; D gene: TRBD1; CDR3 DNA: TGCGCCAGCAGCCGAGACAGGGGGGAAGGGGATACGCAGTATTTT; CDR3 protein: CASSRDRGEGDTQYF
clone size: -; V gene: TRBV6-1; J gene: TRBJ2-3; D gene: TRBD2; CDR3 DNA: TGTGCCAGCCTAGCGGGCAATGCAGATACGCAGTATTTT; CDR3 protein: CASLAGNADTQYF
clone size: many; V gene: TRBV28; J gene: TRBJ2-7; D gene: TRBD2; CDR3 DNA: TGTGCCAGCAGTTTAGCCAACACGGGGAGGGTCTACGAGCAGTACTTC; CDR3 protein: CASSLANTGRVYEQYF
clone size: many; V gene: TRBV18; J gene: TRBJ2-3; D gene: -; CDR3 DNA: TGTGCCAGCTCACTGGATATCGCAGATACGCAGTATTTT; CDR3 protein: CASSLDIADTQYF
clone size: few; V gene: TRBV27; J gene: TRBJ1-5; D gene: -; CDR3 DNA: TGTGCCAGCAGTAGGACAGTTTTCCCGGGTAGCAATCAGCCCCAGCATTTT; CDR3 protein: CASSRTVFPGSNQPQHF
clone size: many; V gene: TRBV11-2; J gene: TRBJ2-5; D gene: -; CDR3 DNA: TGTGCCAGCAGCTTAGTTGGGTTAGCTGGGTTTAGGGAGACCCAGTACTTC; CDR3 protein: CASSLVGLAGFRETQYF
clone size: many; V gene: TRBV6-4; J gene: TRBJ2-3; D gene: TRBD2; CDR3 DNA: TGTGCCAGCAGTAGCGGGAGACGTAGCACAGATACGCAGTATTTT; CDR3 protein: CASSSGRRSTDTQYF
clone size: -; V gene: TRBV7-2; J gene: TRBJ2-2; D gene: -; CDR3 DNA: TGTGCCAGCAGCTTAGCCTGGGGAGCCGGGGAGCTGTTTTTT; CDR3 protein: CASSLAWGAGELFF
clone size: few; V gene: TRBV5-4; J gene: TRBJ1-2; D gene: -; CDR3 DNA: TGTGCCAGCAGCTTGGGGGACGGATACTATGGCTACACCTTC; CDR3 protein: CASSLGDGYYGYTF
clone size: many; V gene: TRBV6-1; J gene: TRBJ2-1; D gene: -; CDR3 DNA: TGTGCCAGCAGCAGTACAGGACTCGGGGGCAATGAGCAGTTCTTC; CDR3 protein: CASSSTGLGGNEQFF
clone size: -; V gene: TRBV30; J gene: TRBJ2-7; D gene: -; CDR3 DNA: TGTGCCTGGACCGAAAAACAGGGAACCCCCTACGAGCAGTACTTC; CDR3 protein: CAWTEKQGTPYEQYF
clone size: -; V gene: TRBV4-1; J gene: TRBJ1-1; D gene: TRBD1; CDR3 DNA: TGCGCCAGCAGCCATCCCCGCGACAGGGGGACGCTTATGAACACTGAAGCTTTCTTT; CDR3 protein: CASSHPRDRGTLMNTEAFF
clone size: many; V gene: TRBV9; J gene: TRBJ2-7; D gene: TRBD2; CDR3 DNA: TGTGCCAGCAGCGTATTGGCGGGAGGCTCCTACGAGCAGTACTTC; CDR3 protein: CASSVLAGGSYEQYF
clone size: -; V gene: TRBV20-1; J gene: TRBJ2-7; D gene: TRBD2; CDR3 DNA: TGCAGTGGGGTTAGCGGGAGGCCAGACTCCTACGAGCAGTACTTC; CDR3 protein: CSGVSGRPDSYEQYF
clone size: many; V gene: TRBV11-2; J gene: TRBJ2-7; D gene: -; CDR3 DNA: TGTGCCAGCAGCTTAGATTTGCCAAGCTCCTACGAGCAGTACTTC; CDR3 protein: CASSLDLPSSYEQYF
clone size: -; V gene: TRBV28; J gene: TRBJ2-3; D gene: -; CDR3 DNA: TGTGCCAGCAGGGAAGGGACGACACGAAGCACAGATACGCAGTATTTT; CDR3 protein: CASREGTTRSTDTQYF
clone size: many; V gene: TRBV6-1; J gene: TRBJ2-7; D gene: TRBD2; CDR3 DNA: TGTGCCACCGGGGCTAGCGGGAGTTACGAGCAGTACTTC; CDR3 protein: CATGASGSYEQYF
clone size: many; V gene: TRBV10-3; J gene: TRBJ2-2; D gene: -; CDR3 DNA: TGTGCCATCAGTGGCACCGGGGAGCTGTTTTTT; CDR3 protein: CAISGTGELFF
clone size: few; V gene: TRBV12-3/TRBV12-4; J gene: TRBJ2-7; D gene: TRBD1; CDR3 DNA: TGTGCCAGCAGTTCTGCCGGACAGGGCGCCTACGAGCAGTACTTC; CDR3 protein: CASSSAGQGAYEQYF
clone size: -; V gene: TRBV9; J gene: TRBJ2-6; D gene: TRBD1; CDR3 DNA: TGTGCCAGCAGCGATCAGACAGGGCATTTATCTGGGGCCAACGTCCTGACTTTC; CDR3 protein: CASSDQTGHLSGANVLTF
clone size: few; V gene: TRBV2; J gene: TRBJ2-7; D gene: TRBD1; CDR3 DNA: TGTGCCAGCAGCACGGGACAGGGGGTTTACGAGCAGTACTTC; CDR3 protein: CASSTGQGVYEQYF
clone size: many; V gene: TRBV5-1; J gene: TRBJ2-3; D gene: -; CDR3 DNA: TGCGCCAGCAGCCGGGACACCACAGATACGCAGTATTTT; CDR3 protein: CASSRDTTDTQYF
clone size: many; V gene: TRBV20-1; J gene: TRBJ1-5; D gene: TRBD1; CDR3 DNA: TGCAGTGCTAGAAAACAGGGGAATAGGCTTCCTTATAGCAATCAGCCCCAGCATTTT; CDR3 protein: CSARKQGNRLPYSNQPQHF
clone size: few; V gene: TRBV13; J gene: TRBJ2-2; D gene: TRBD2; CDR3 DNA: TGTGCCAGCAGCTCCTCCTCCCTCGGGACTAGCGGGAGAATCGGGGAGCTGTTTTTT; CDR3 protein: CASSSSSLGTSGRIGELFF
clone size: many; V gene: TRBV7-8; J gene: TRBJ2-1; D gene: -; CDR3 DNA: TGTGCCAGCAGCTTAGCCTCGACAGGTAAAACAACGAGCTCCTACAATGAGCAGTTCTTC; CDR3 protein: CASSLASTGKTTSSYNEQFF
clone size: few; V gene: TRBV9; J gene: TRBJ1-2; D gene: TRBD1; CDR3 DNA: TGTGCCAGCAGGCTCTCAGGGGGTGGCTACACCTTC; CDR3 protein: CASRLSGGGYTF
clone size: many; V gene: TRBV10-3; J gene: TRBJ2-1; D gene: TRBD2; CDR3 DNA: TGTGCCATCAGTGAGACTCTAGCGGGAGGGTCCTACAATGAGCAGTTCTTC; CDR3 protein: CAISETLAGGSYNEQFF
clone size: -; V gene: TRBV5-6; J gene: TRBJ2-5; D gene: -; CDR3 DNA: TGTGCCAGCAGCTTCCAGGGGAACCCCGGTACCCAGTACTTC; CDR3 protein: CASSFQGNPGTQYF
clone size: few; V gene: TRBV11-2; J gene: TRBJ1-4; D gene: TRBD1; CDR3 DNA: TGTGCCAGCAGCTTAACGGGACAGGGTAATGAAAAACTGTTTTTT; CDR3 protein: CASSLTGQGNEKLFF
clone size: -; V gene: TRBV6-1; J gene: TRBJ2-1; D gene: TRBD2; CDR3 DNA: TGTGCCAGCACTAAGACTAGCGGGAGGGCCGATGAGCAGTTCTTC; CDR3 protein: CASTKTSGRADEQFF
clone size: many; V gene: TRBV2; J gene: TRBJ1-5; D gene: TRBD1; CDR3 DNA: TGTGCCAGCAGGGGGATGAGGACAGGGGATCAGCCCCAGCATTTT; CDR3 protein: CASRGMRTGDQPQHF
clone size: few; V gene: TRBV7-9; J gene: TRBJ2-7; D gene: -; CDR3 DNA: TGTGCCAGCAGCAATCTTTTGGGACAGGCTGGGGGGGACGAGCAGTACTTC; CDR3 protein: CASSNLLGQAGGDEQYF
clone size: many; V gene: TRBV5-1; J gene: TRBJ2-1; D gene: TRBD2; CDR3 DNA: TGCGCCAGCAGCTTGGAATTAGCGGGAGTGGGACAGTTCTTC; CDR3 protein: CASSLELAGVGQFF
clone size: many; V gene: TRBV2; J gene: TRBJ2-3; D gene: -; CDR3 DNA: TGTGCCAGCAGGTACACGGATACGCAGTATTTT; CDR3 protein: CASRYTDTQYF
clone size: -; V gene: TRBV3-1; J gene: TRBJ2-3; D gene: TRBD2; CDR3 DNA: TGTGCCAGCAGCCAAGAAACGAGCGGGAGGAAAAGCACAGATACGCAGTATTTT; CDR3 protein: CASSQETSGRKSTDTQYF
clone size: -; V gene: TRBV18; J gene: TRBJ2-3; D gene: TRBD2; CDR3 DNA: TGTGCCAGCTCACTAGATCCTCCGGGACTAGGGGCTCGAGATACGCAGTATTTT; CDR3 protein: CASSLDPPGLGARDTQYF
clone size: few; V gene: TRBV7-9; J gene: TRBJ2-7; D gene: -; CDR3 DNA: TGTGCCAGCAGCCCCCGACACCGCCTGGGGCACGAGCAGTACTTC; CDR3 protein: CASSPRHRLGHEQYF
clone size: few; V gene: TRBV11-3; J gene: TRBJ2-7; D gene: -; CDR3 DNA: TGTGCCAGCAGCTCCCGGGACCACGAGCAGTACTTC; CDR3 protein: CASSSRDHEQYF
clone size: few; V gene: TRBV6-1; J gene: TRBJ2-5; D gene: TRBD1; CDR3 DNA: TGTGCCAGCAGTGAATACAGGGGGCTCGGAGAGACCCAGTACTTC; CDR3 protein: CASSEYRGLGETQYF
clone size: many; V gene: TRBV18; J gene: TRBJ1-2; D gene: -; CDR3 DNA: TGTGCCAGCTCGACCGCGGGGGGCCTCTATGGCTACACCTTC; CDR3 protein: CASSTAGGLYGYTF
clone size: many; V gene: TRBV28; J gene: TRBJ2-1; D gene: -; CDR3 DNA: TGTGCCAGCAGTTTAATCCCATCCCAAGGGAACAATGAGCAGTTCTTC; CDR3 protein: CASSLIPSQGNNEQFF